This T cell receptor (beta chain) was obtained from a study of tissue T cells after allogeneic stem cell transplantation. Time point given: mouse harvest day 14 after allogeneic transplant. The graft held 10^6 splenic CD5+ T cells and 10^7 T-cell-depleted bone marrow cells. The study's findings and limits: Some tissue clones might be persisting host cells; their alloreactivity or antigen specificity was not determined. Anatomically similar tissues had similar TCR repertoires within each patient. This small cohort was clinically heterogeneous, and sampling depth was a limitation.

The CDR3 loop spans 14 amino acids. Germline V gene lookup returns CDR1 SNHLY and CDR2 FYNGKV (reference sequence). The V end lost 2 bases, the J end lost 3 bases, and 8 bases lay between the germline ends. Some clones are missing from TCRdb's copy, which holds only in-frame ones; the method was immunoSEQ multiplex PCR. The table has roughly 3,300 clones, about 45% seen once. This clone is labeled medium-sized. Its antigen remains unknown. Gene and germline names: mouse. The observed sequence ends 1 residue before the CDR3 terminus, with the missing tail filled in from the germline J gene. The chain uses TRBV3 and TRBJ1-5; D is possibly TRBD1 (5 bases). This TCR was recovered from a female BALB/c mouse given C57BL/6 T cells with graft-versus-host disease after an allogeneic hematopoietic cell transplant. Sequenced: gut tissue. Partial CDR3 DNA: TGTGCCAGCAGCTTACAGGGAGTCAACCAGGCTCCGCTT. This translates into CASSLQGVNQAPL. The entire CDR3 reads CASSLQGVNQAPLF.